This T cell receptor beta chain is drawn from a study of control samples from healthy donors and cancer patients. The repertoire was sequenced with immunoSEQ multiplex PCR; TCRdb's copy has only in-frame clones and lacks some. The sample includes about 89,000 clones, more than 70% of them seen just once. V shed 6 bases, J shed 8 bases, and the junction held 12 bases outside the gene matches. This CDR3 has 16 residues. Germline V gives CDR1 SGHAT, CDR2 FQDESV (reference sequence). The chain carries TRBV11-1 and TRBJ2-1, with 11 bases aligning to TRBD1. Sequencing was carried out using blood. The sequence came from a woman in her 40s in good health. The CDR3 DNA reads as TGTGCCAGCAGTTACCAGGGACAGGGGGGTGTCGATGAGCAGTTCTTC. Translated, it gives CASSYQGQGGVDEQFF. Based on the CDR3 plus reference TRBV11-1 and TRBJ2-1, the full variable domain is EAEVAQSPRYKITEKSQAVAFWCDPISGHATLYWYRQILGQGPELLVQFQDESVVDDSQLPKDRFSAERLKGVDSTLKIQPAELGDSAMYLCASSYQGQGGVDEQFFGPGTRLTVL.